The entry below describes one T cell receptor (beta chain). CDR3 length: 16 amino acids. Per germline, CDR1 KGHSH and CDR2 LQKENI. Trimming pared 2 bases from V and 1 base from J, leaving 14 bases between. The sample belongs to a study of blood T cell repertoires in COVID-19. Seattle's enrolled individuals joined amid active infection and were then monitored longitudinally. Libraries were prepared by immunoSEQ multiplex PCR; TCRdb keeps only in-frame clonotypes and omits some of them. The profile shows fewer than 250,000 clones, around 84% of them singletons. The sequence came from a woman older than 75 with COVID-19, enrolled during active disease. The sample was peripheral blood. The rearrangement uses TRBV18 and TRBJ1-1; tentative D call: TRBD1 (6 bases). The DNA for the CDR3 is TGTGCCAGCTCACCAGCCCAGGGGCAGGGGAACACTGAAGCTTTCTTT. Its protein is CASSPAQGQGNTEAFF.